Listed below are T cell receptor beta chains from one sample, sequenced in a study of blood T cell repertoires in COVID-19. The protocol was immunoSEQ multiplex PCR, while the TCRdb copy is restricted to in-frame clones and leaves out a portion. The table records 200,000 to 250,000 clones, just over 85% of them present only once. Sample: peripheral blood. These receptors were taken from a man between 18 and 29 years old with active or convalescent COVID-19. CDR3s leave out the opening cysteine and the closing phenylalanine or tryptophan. A D gene is named only where the DNA matches it firmly. Size tells how often a clone was seen (once, few, many) or the class of an expanded clone, and some rows leave it out.

few TRBJ2-7 TRBD2 TRBV11-2 ASSPGTSGRIHEQY
- TRBJ2-3 - TRBV9 ASSVRAGSSTDTQY
- TRBJ1-1 - TRBV10-2 ASSESRFTEAF
- TRBJ1-1 - TRBV4-1 ASSQEIRGANTEAF
- TRBJ2-5 TRBD2 TRBV27 ASSLLAESPQETQY
- TRBJ1-5 TRBD1 TRBV7-8 ASSSTGNQPQH
- TRBJ2-7 TRBD2 TRBV30 AWSGGTSGRRQY
few TRBJ2-2 - TRBV6-4 ASSGLGSTGELF
- TRBJ2-7 - TRBV23-1 ASSQDRPEDTYEQY
- TRBJ2-3 TRBD1 TRBV20-1 SASGTASTDTQY
- TRBJ1-5 - TRBV12-5 ASGPTSGGVGNQPQH
- TRBJ1-5 - TRBV2 ASRDAFRGGNQPQH
- TRBJ1-2 - TRBV3-1/TRBV3-2 ASSPTSGQGYT
- TRBJ2-7 - TRBV28 ASSPGMFINSYEQY
- TRBJ1-2 - TRBV30 AWVPQAYYGYT
- TRBJ1-4 TRBD1 TRBV9 ASSVSSGTANEKLF
once TRBJ1-1 TRBD1 TRBV7-2 ASSPTVGTGGAF
- TRBJ2-3 - TRBV5-1 ASSLGQKTDTQY